The clone carrying this T cell receptor beta chain has at least ten counts. Its matching antigen is unknown. This sample is part of a study of T-cell reconstitution after alpha-beta-depleted transplantation in children. Germline V lookup: CDR1 LNHNV, CDR2 YYDKDF (reference sequence). The CDR3 runs 17 residues. The V segment lost 0 bases and the J segment 1 base; nucleotides outside the gene matches: 3. Unique molecular identifiers were used to barcode this TCRbeta library. TCRdb passed the PCR reads through MiXCR, listing each CDR3 protein once. The sample carries approximately 500,000 distinct CDR3 sequences, over 9.5% recorded once. Study outcomes and limitations: Some patients' high day-60 TCRbeta diversity was traced to surviving recipient T cells and thymic progenitors. Expanded graft clones, several hundred of them, were reportedly the source of alpha-beta T cells about two months after transplant.

The sample in question was PBMCs, obtained before TCRalphabeta/CD19-depleted stem cell transplant. This rearrangement joins TRBV15 to TRBJ2-1, with 10 bases aligning to TRBD2. The clonotype was recovered from a child aged 2-15 years with inherited bone marrow failure, due to receive a stem cell transplant. The chain's CDR3 is CATSREGGLASYNEQFF. Here the CDR3 DNA reads TGTGCCACCAGCAGAGAGGGGGGACTAGCGTCCTACAATGAGCAGTTCTTC.